This T cell receptor (beta chain) comes out of a study of blood T cell repertoires in COVID-19. About the study: Sites across the United States, Italy and Spain contributed samples from acute and convalescent COVID-19. The cDNA or gDNA used as material had been derived from T cells, B-cell-depleted T cells, or PBMCs.

Trimming took 8 bases from V and 9 from J, leaving 16 bases between them. The germline V gene has CDR1 LNHDA and CDR2 SQIVND (reference sequence). This CDR3 is 12 amino acids long. Per the original data handling: The authors estimated nucleated cell counts from reference gene primer amplification. Profiled with immunoSEQ multiplex PCR; TCRdb holds only in-frame clones, not every one. V and J calls and clone size are those listed in that table; D and trimming were worked out from the DNA. The data show more than 95,000 clones, roughly nine tenths seen once. Specimen: peripheral blood. The chain joins TRBV19 to TRBJ1-1; D is perhaps TRBD1 (5 bases). The TCR originated in an older woman with acute or convalescent COVID-19. CDR3 residues: CASAGGESKAFF. The CDR3, as DNA: TGTGCCAGTGCTGGGGGGGAGTCGAAAGCTTTCTTT.